This passage covers 9 T cell receptor beta chains from one sample sequenced in a study of cytomegalovirus exposure and HLA in healthy donors. PCR employed 60 Vbeta and 13 Jbeta primers. Repertoires were generated with immunoSEQ multiplex PCR, while TCRdb's copy carries only in-frame clones and drops some. This table has about 130,000 clones, around 70% appearing once. The sequenced sample was PBMCs. The receptors were sampled from a male donor in good health and CMV-seronegative.

The chain combines TRBV4-1 with TRBJ1-2; a weak D match, TRBD1 (6 bases). The V gene lost 4 bases and the J gene lost 0 bases, with 12 bases spanning the gap. Germline CDR1 reads MGHRA; CDR2 reads YSYEKL. The CDR3 has 15 residues. The CDR3 protein is CASSRSDSANYGYTF. The DNA for the CDR3 is TGCGCCAGCAGCCGTTCGGACAGCGCTAACTATGGCTACACCTTC.

The rearrangement joins TRBV28 to TRBJ2-3; 8 positions match TRBD2. Germline CDR1 and CDR2: MDHEN and SYDVKM. Trimming at V came to 6 bases and at J to 3 bases, leaving 8 bases not matched to a gene. The CDR3 sequence is 15 residues long. The CDR3 nucleotides read TGTGCCAGCAGCCCAAGCGGGGGTGGGACAGATACGCAGTATTTT. Its translation: CASSPSGGGTDTQYF.

CDR3 sequence reads: CASTPREGDTQYF. The CDR3 DNA sequence: TGTGCCAGCACCCCGAGGGAGGGAGATACGCAGTATTTT. This chain links TRBV28 with TRBJ2-3; 7 positions agree with TRBD2. J gave up 5 bases and V 7 bases, and 6 bases lay outside the gene matches. CDR1 and CDR2 (germline): MDHEN, SYDVKM. This CDR3 spans 13 amino acids.

A remark on this clone: The same CDR3 arises from other DNA sequences in this sample as well. The chain combines TRBV27 with TRBJ1-3; no clear D gene. Germline V gives CDR1 MNHEY, CDR2 SMNVEV (reference sequence). Trimming took 6 bases from V and 0 from J, leaving 12 bases between them. The CDR3 is 15 amino acids. The CDR3: CASSPHSSSGNTIYF. In nucleotides, the CDR3 is TGTGCCAGCAGCCCCCACTCAAGCTCTGGAAACACCATATATTTT.

The chain uses TRBV7-9 and TRBJ1-1; D is perhaps TRBD1 (6 bases). The germline V gene has CDR1 SEHNR and CDR2 FQNEAQ (reference sequence). Trimming stripped 0 bases from V and 1 base from J, with 9 bases between. The CDR3 spans 15 residues. CDR3 nucleotide sequence: TGTGCCAGCAGCTTAGCCAGGGGCAAGAACACTGAAGCTTTCTTT. Amino acids: CASSLARGKNTEAFF.

The chain uses TRBV27 and TRBJ2-1, with TRBD1 matching over 8 bases. This CDR3 has 15 amino acids. CDR1 and CDR2 (germline): MNHEY, SMNVEV (reference sequence). V lost 4 bases and J lost 6; bases outside the gene matches: 8. CDR3 in DNA: TGTGCCAGCAGTTCCTCGGACAGGGTAAGCAATGAGCAGTTCTTC. Its translation: CASSSSDRVSNEQFF.

In its sample, this clone was seen once. The V call is TRBV19, the J call TRBJ2-2, with 9 positions matching TRBD1. The CDR3 covers 14 residues. Germline CDR1 and CDR2: LNHDA and SQIVND (reference sequence). The V and J ends lost 5 bases and 4 bases, in that order; junction bases with no gene match: 2. This CDR3 reads CASSVGQGTGELFF. For the CDR3, the DNA is TGTGCCAGTAGTGTGGGACAGGGCACCGGGGAGCTGTTTTTT. Looking up the rest from reference TRBV19 and TRBJ2-2 gives the full variable domain: DGGITQSPKYLFRKEGQNVTLSCEQNLNHDAMYWYRQDPGQGLRLIYYSQIVNDFQKGDIAEGYSVSREKKESFPLTVTSAQKNPTAFYLCASSVGQGTGELFFGEGSRLTVL.

The rearrangement links TRBV7-9 to TRBJ2-6; D not certain. The germline gives CDR1 SEHNR, CDR2 FQNEAQ (reference sequence). V was trimmed by 2 bases and J by 0 bases, leaving 5 bases between them. The CDR3 loop spans 15 amino acids. The CDR3 DNA follows: TGTGCCAGCAGCTTATATAGCTCTGGGGCCAACGTCCTGACTTTC. Translated, it gives CASSLYSSGANVLTF. The full variable domain, rest sourced from reference TRBV7-9 and TRBJ2-6, is DTGVSQNPRHKITKRGQNVTFRCDPISEHNRLYWYRQTLGQGPEFLTYFQNEAQLEKSRLLSDRFSAERPKGSFSTLEIQRTEQGDSAMYLCASSLYSSGANVLTFGAGSRLTVL.

The chain couples TRBV9 to TRBJ2-1; 7 positions agree with TRBD2. CDR1 is SGDLS and CDR2 is YYNGEE in the germline V gene. The CDR3 length is 19 residues. V dropped 4 bases and J dropped 0; count of bases not matched to a gene: 16. The CDR3 spells CASSTRSSGSWSSYNEQFF. The CDR3 DNA reads as TGTGCCAGCAGCACGAGGAGTAGCGGGTCCTGGAGCTCCTACAATGAGCAGTTCTTC.